This passage covers 21 T cell receptor beta chains from one sample sequenced in a study of blood T cell repertoires in COVID-19. Produced via immunoSEQ multiplex PCR; TCRdb's table is partial and in-frame only. The sample consists of 150,000 or so clones, roughly 83% of them appearing once. Sequenced sample: PBMCs or T cells enriched from blood (not recorded which). These TCRs come from a man between 65 and 79 years old who had been exposed to COVID-19.

J is TRBJ2-7 and V is TRBV7-9, with D possibly TRBD2 on 6 matching bases. The CDR3 runs to 16 residues. CDR1 and CDR2 from the germline V gene are SEHNR and FQNEAQ (reference sequence). V was pared by 5 bases and J by 0 bases, with 17 bases between. Written as DNA, the CDR3 is TGTGCCAGCAGCCACAAGGACTATCAGAGCTCCTACGAGCAGTACTTC. This gives the protein CASSHKDYQSSYEQYF.

CDR3 bases: TGTGCCAGTAGTACAGGGGCCCGCTTGAACACCGGGGAGCTGTTTTTT. Its protein is CASSTGARLNTGELFF. The genes are TRBV19 and TRBJ2-2, with D possibly TRBD1 on 6 matching bases. The CDR3 length is 16 residues. Germline assignment: CDR1 LNHDA and CDR2 SQIVND (reference sequence). Trimming stripped 4 bases from V and 1 base from J, with 13 bases between.

V is TRBV6-5 and J is TRBJ1-2; D is undetermined. From germline, CDR1 is MNHEY and CDR2 SVGAGI. The V gene lost 6 bases and the J gene lost 5 bases, with 13 bases spanning the gap. The CDR3 has 13 amino acids. CDR3: CASRSRGQYGYTF. The CDR3, as DNA: TGTGCCAGCAGGAGCCGCGGCCAGTATGGCTACACCTTC.

The chain joins TRBV6-5 to TRBJ1-1; TRBD1 might be the D (6 bases). The germline V and J ends were trimmed by 5 bases and 3 bases, with 13 bases remaining between them. CDR1 is MNHEY, CDR2 SVGAGI, per germline. The CDR3 runs to 14 residues. The CDR3 protein is CASSTTRGDTEAFF. CDR3 nucleotides: TGTGCCAGCAGTACAACCAGGGGAGACACTGAAGCTTTCTTT.

The chain uses TRBV11-2 and TRBJ2-7; D remains unclear. The CDR3 runs 15 residues. Germline CDR1 reads SGHAT; CDR2 reads FQNNGV. Deletions cut 5 bases from V and 9 bases from J, with 23 bases between. The CDR3 here is CASSPLFVGAFGQYF. In DNA form, the CDR3 reads TGTGCCAGCAGCCCCTTATTTGTGGGCGCCTTTGGGCAGTACTTC.

The chain employs TRBV7-9 and TRBJ2-6, with TRBD2 matching over 7 bases. The V and J ends lost 0 bases and 2 bases, in that order; junction bases with no gene match: 1. Germline V CDR1 and CDR2: SEHNR, FQNEAQ (reference sequence). The CDR3 consists of 16 residues. The CDR3 DNA sequence: TGTGCCAGCAGCTTAGCGGGAGGGACTGGGGCCAACGTCCTGACTTTC. It codes for CASSLAGGTGANVLTF. Combining the CDR3 with reference TRBV7-9 and TRBJ2-6 gives the whole variable domain DTGVSQNPRHKITKRGQNVTFRCDPISEHNRLYWYRQTLGQGPEFLTYFQNEAQLEKSRLLSDRFSAERPKGSFSTLEIQRTEQGDSAMYLCASSLAGGTGANVLTFGAGSRLTVL.

In this sample, this clone turned up a few times. The CDR3 DNA sequence: TGTGCCAGCAGCTCTCAGGGGGGTAAGGGTTTTAGCAATCAGCCCCAGCATTTT. It is translated as CASSSQGGKGFSNQPQHF. The chain joins TRBV7-8 to TRBJ1-5; TRBD1 aligns across 7 bases. Losses at the gene ends were 4 bases for V and 0 bases for J; bases not matched to a gene: 12. In germline, CDR1 is SGHVS, CDR2 FQNEAQ. CDR3 length: 18 residues.

The chain links TRBV5-1 to TRBJ1-1; TRBD1 matches at 7 bases. Unmatched junction bases numbered 8, after V lost 4 bases and J lost 5 bases. CDR3 length: 14 residues. Germline V CDR1 and CDR2: SGHRS, YFSETQ. This chain's CDR3 is CASSTSGGWTEAFF. The DNA of the CDR3 is TGCGCCAGCAGCACCTCAGGGGGATGGACTGAAGCTTTCTTT. Full variable domain (rest looked up from reference TRBV5-1 and TRBJ1-1): KAGVTQTPRYLIKTRGQQVTLSCSPISGHRSVSWYQQTPGQGLQFLFEYFSETQRNKGNFPGRFSGRQFSNSRSEMNVSTLELGDSALYLCASSTSGGWTEAFFGQGTRLTVV.

The chain couples TRBV4-3 to TRBJ2-1; 12 nucleotides align to TRBD2. The ends lost 0 bases at V and 8 bases at J; junction bases unmatched: 5. Germline V gene lookup returns CDR1 LGHNA and CDR2 YSLEER. The CDR3 spans 16 residues. The CDR3 DNA sequence: TGCGCCAGCAGCCAAGATAGGGCTAGCGGGGGGGATGAGCAGTTCTTC. This gives the protein CASSQDRASGGDEQFF.

The genes are TRBV28 and TRBJ2-2; no definite D call. This CDR3 spans 14 amino acids. With 2 bases removed from V and 1 base from J, the gap between germline ends came to 5 bases. In germline, CDR1 is MDHEN, CDR2 SYDVKM. The CDR3 protein is CASSLTLNTGELFF. In DNA, the CDR3 is TGTGCCAGCAGTTTAACATTGAACACCGGGGAGCTGTTTTTT.

CDR3 sequence: CASSFAGRWSSYNEQFF. DNA for the CDR3: TGTGCCAGCAGTTTCGCAGGGAGGTGGAGCTCCTACAATGAGCAGTTCTTC. The chain couples TRBV6-2 or TRBV6-3 to TRBJ2-1; D is possibly TRBD2 (6 bases). The germline CDR1 and CDR2 sequences are MNHEY and SVGEGT. The CDR3 is 17 amino acids. The V end was cut by 4 bases, the J end by 0 bases, with 16 bases between.

The chain combines TRBV27 with TRBJ2-7; D not resolved. In germline, CDR1 is MNHEY, CDR2 SMNVEV (reference sequence). The CDR3 loop spans 9 amino acids. V lost 11 bases, J lost 3 bases, and 5 bases lay in between. Here the CDR3 DNA reads TGTGCCTGCTACTACGAGCAGTACTTC. Protein sequence: CACYYEQYF.

CDR3 DNA sequence: TGTGCCAGCAGCCCCACCCGACAGGGCGGTGACGGCTACACCTTC. Its protein is CASSPTRQGGDGYTF. This chain uses TRBV21-1 with TRBJ1-2; the D call of TRBD1 is as the table states it, not checked on the DNA. TRBV21-1 corresponds to a pseudogene. The CDR3 is 15 residues long.

J is TRBJ1-2 and V is TRBV7-2; TRBD1 agrees at 8 bases. Germline-derived CDR1 and CDR2 are SGHTA and FQGNSA. The CDR3 has 15 residues. V was clipped by 5 bases and J by 4 bases; unmatched bases: 9. The CDR3 loop reads CASSPGQGRGYGYTF. The CDR3 DNA is TGTGCCAGCAGCCCCGGACAGGGTCGGGGCTATGGCTACACCTTC. The full variable domain, rest sourced from reference TRBV7-2 and TRBJ1-2, is GAGVSQSPSNKVTEKGKDVELRCDPISGHTALYWYRQSLGQGLEFLIYFQGNSAPDKSGLPSDRFSAERTGGSVSTLTIQRTQQEDSAVYLCASSPGQGRGYGYTFGSGTRLTVV.

The V gene is TRBV15, the J gene TRBJ2-5; no definite D call. Per germline, CDR1 LNHNV and CDR2 YYDKDF (reference sequence). The CDR3 length is 14 residues. Trimming removed 6 bases at V and 5 bases at J, with 16 bases between. The CDR3, as DNA: TGTGCCACCAGAGACACCTTTCAAGTGGAGACCCAGTACTTC. This translates into CATRDTFQVETQYF.

V usage is TRBV7-9 and J usage is TRBJ2-2; the match to TRBD2 covers 9 bases. Unmatched junction bases numbered 9, after V lost 5 bases and J lost 2 bases. The CDR3 has 17 residues. Germline V lookup: CDR1 SEHNR, CDR2 FQNEAQ (reference sequence). CDR3 residues: CASSPLSGGLNTGELFF. The DNA of the CDR3 is TGTGCCAGCAGCCCTCTGAGCGGGGGGCTTAACACCGGGGAGCTGTTTTTT.

J is TRBJ1-2 and V is TRBV6-5, with D perhaps matching TRBD1 (6 bases). V was trimmed by 0 bases and J by 7 bases, leaving 12 bases between them. The CDR3 extends over 14 amino acids. Germline values: CDR1 MNHEY, CDR2 SVGAGI. The CDR3 sequence: CASSYSTQGGGYTF. The CDR3 DNA reads TGTGCCAGCAGTTACTCGACACAGGGCGGTGGCTACACCTTC.

V gene TRBV30 combines with J gene TRBJ1-5; 9 nucleotides line up with TRBD1. The V gene's germline CDR1 is GTSNPN and CDR2 SVGIG (reference sequence). The CDR3 totals 13 residues. V dropped 5 bases and J dropped 10; count of bases not matched to a gene: 9. The CDR3 spells CAWSGQGKGPQHF. The CDR3 bases are TGTGCCTGGTCGGGACAGGGAAAAGGACCCCAGCATTTT.

V is TRBV28 and J is TRBJ1-1; D is undetermined. Trimming cost V 7 bases and J 1 base, with 10 bases left between them. Germline loops: CDR1 MDHEN, CDR2 SYDVKM. CDR3 length equals 13 residues. The CDR3 DNA is TGTGCCAGCAACCGGCCTAGGAACACTGAAGCTTTCTTT. This encodes CASNRPRNTEAFF. Variable domain in full (rest from reference TRBV28 and TRBJ1-1): DVKVTQSSRYLVKRTGEKVFLECVQDMDHENMFWYRQDPGLGLRLIYFSYDVKMKEKGDIPEGYSVSREKKERFSLILESASTNQTSMYLCASNRPRNTEAFFGQGTRLTVV.

V usage is TRBV4-3 and J usage is TRBJ1-2; tentatively, D is TRBD1 (5 bases). Germline V gives CDR1 LGHNA, CDR2 YSLEER. Trimming left V 1 base short and J 0 bases short, with 9 bases between. This CDR3 contains 15 residues. In DNA, the CDR3 is TGCGCCAGCAGCCAAGTAGGGGTAGCTAACTATGGCTACACCTTC. Amino acid sequence: CASSQVGVANYGYTF.

There are a few counts of this clone. The rearrangement links TRBV12-5 to TRBJ2-2; 8 positions match TRBD1. V was clipped by 0 bases and J by 6 bases; unmatched bases: 0. The CDR3 is 14 residues long. Germline V gives CDR1 LGHNT, CDR2 FRNRAP. The CDR3 region is CASGLVQGAGELFF. CDR3 bases: TGTGCTAGTGGTTTGGTACAGGGGGCCGGGGAGCTGTTTTTT.